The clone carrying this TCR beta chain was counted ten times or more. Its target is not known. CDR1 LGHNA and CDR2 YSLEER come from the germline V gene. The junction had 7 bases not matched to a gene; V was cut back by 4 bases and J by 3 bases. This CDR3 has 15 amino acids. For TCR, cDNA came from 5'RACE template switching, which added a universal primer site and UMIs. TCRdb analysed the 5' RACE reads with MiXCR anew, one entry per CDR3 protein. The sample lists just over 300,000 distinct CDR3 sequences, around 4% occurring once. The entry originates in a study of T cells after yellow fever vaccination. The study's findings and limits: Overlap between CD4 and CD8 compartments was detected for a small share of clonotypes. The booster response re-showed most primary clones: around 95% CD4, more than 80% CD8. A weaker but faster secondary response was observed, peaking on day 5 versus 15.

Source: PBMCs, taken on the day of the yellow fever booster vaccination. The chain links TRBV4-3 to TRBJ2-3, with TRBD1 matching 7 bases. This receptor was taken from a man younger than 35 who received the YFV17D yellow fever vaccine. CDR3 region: CASSRFRQGTDTQYF. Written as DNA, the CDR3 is TGCGCCAGCAGCCGATTCCGACAGGGAACAGATACGCAGTATTTT.